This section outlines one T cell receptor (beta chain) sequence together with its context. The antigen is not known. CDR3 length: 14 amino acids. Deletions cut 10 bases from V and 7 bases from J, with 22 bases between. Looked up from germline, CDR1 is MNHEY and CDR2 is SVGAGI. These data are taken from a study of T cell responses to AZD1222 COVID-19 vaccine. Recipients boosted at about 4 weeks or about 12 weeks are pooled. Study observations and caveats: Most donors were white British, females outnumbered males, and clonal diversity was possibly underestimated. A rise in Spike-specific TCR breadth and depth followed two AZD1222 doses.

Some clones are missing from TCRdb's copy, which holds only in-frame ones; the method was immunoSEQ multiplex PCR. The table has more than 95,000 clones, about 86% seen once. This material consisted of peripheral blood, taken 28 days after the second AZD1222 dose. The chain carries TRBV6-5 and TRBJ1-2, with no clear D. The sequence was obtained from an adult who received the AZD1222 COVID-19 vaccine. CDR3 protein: CATHSELEGSGYTF. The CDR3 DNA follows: TGTGCCACCCATTCGGAGCTGGAGGGCTCTGGCTACACCTTC.